Below, 15 T cell receptor beta chains from the same sample are listed, as sequenced in a study of T cells in localized non-small cell lung cancer. Assay used: immunoSEQ multiplex PCR; TCRdb lists only in-frame clones, some missing. The table includes roughly 61,000 clones, about four fifths detected once. The source was PBMCs, collected before any cancer treatment. The receptor set was obtained from a man between 40 and 70 years old with stage II lung adenocarcinoma.

The gene calls are TRBV7-2 and TRBJ1-1, with unresolved D. Germline CDR1 reads SGHTA; CDR2 reads FQGNSA. The CDR3 is made up of 14 amino acids. V was cut by 2 bases and J by 4 bases, with 11 bases left in between. The CDR3 protein is CASSLLAGVTEAFF. DNA for the CDR3: TGTGCCAGCAGCTTACTTGCTGGGGTCACTGAAGCTTTCTTT.

V gene TRBV7-6 combines with J gene TRBJ2-5, with 8 bases matching TRBD1. Trimming at V came to 4 bases and at J to 9 bases, leaving 13 bases not matched to a gene. The CDR3 totals 15 residues. Per germline, CDR1 SGHVS and CDR2 FNYEAQ. CDR3: CASSSRTGTQGSQYF. The CDR3 DNA is TGTGCCAGCAGCTCAAGGACAGGGACACAAGGGTCCCAGTACTTC. The full variable domain, rest sourced from reference TRBV7-6 and TRBJ2-5, is GAGVSQSPRYKVTKRGQDVALRCDPISGHVSLYWYRQALGQGPEFLTYFNYEAQQDKSGLPNDRFSAERPEGSISTLTIQRTEQRDSAMYRCASSSRTGTQGSQYFGPGTRLLVL.

The chain employs TRBV7-9 and TRBJ2-3; no clear D gene. Trimming took 4 bases from V and 2 from J, leaving 4 bases between them. CDR3 size: 12 residues. Germline CDR1 and CDR2: SEHNR and FQNEAQ (reference sequence). In DNA form, the CDR3 reads TGTGCCAGCAGCTCCACCACAGATACGCAGTATTTT. Translation gives CASSSTTDTQYF.

The chain carries TRBV11-2 and TRBJ1-1, with D hard to call. CDR1 and CDR2 from the germline V gene are SGHAT and FQNNGV. V was trimmed by 2 bases and J by 1 base, leaving 5 bases between them. This CDR3 contains 13 residues. Written as DNA, the CDR3 is TGTGCCAGCAGCTTATTCCAGAACACTGAAGCTTTCTTT. Translating gives CASSLFQNTEAFF.

V is TRBV7-2 and J is TRBJ1-5, with D uncertain. The CDR3 spans 16 residues. Trimming removed 4 bases at V and 7 bases at J, with 20 bases between. Per germline, CDR1 SGHTA and CDR2 FQGNSA. The CDR3 coding sequence is TGTGCCAGCAGCTCCTCCGACCTGAAAACCGGGCAGCCCCAGCATTTT. Its protein is CASSSSDLKTGQPQHF.

The chain combines TRBV4-1 with TRBJ1-2; tentative D call: TRBD1 (6 bases). Germline CDR1 MGHRA, CDR2 YSYEKL. Trimming removed 4 bases at V and 4 bases at J, with 19 bases between. This CDR3 spans 16 amino acids. CDR3 sequence reads: CASSLPEPQGSYGYTF. The CDR3 DNA follows: TGCGCCAGCAGCCTCCCCGAACCTCAGGGGAGCTATGGCTACACCTTC.

The V gene is TRBV25-1, the J gene TRBJ1-1; D possibly corresponds to TRBD1 (6 bases). CDR1 is MGHDK and CDR2 is SYGVNS in the germline V gene. The germline V and J ends were trimmed by 2 bases and 1 base, with 20 bases remaining between them. CDR3 size: 18 residues. The CDR3 DNA is TGTGCCAGCAGTGAAATCGGCCAGGGGTTAACTGGGAACACTGAAGCTTTCTTT. As protein: CASSEIGQGLTGNTEAFF.

This clone was seen more than once but under ten times. The chain employs TRBV2 and TRBJ2-1; 11 nucleotides align to TRBD2. Germline V CDR1 and CDR2: SNHLY, FYNNEI. The CDR3 is made up of 16 amino acids. Trimming took 4 bases from V and 4 from J; bases not matched to a gene: 6. The CDR3 region is CASSVATSGTYNEQFF. The CDR3 region has the DNA TGTGCCAGCAGTGTTGCGACTAGCGGGACTTACAATGAGCAGTTCTTC. Variable domain in full (rest from reference TRBV2 and TRBJ2-1): EPEVTQTPSHQVTQMGQEVILRCVPISNHLYFYWYRQILGQKVEFLVSFYNNEISEKSEIFDDQFSVERPDGSNFTLKIRSTKLEDSAMYFCASSVATSGTYNEQFFGPGTRLTVL.

The chain carries TRBV11-2 and TRBJ1-1, with 10 bases aligning to TRBD1. From germline, CDR1 is SGHAT and CDR2 FQNNGV. V shed 6 bases, J shed 4 bases, and the junction held 8 bases outside the gene matches. The CDR3 runs to 15 residues. CDR3 region: CASRIDRGRVTEAFF. CDR3 bases: TGTGCCAGCAGAATTGACAGGGGGCGCGTCACTGAAGCTTTCTTT. Supplemented by reference TRBV11-2 and TRBJ1-1, the full variable domain reads EAGVAQSPRYKIIEKRQSVAFWCNPISGHATLYWYQQILGQGPKLLIQFQNNGVVDDSQLPKDRFSAERLKGVDSTLKIQPAKLEDSAVYLCASRIDRGRVTEAFFGQGTRLTVV.

The rearrangement uses TRBV6-5 and TRBJ2-5; D is uncertain. Germline CDR1 is MNHEY and CDR2 is SVGAGI. The V end was cut by 8 bases, the J end by 5 bases, with 6 bases between. This CDR3 is built from 10 residues. DNA of the CDR3: TGTGCCAGCGACCGGGAGACCCAGTACTTC. Translation: CASDRETQYF.

The genes are TRBV23-1 and TRBJ2-3, with D possibly TRBD2 on 5 matching bases. TRBV23-1 is known as an ORF, though its function is uncertain. The CDR3 length is 14 residues. The germline V and J ends were trimmed by 3 bases and 2 bases, with 9 bases remaining between them. This CDR3 reads CASSHASYTDTQYF. The CDR3, as DNA: TGCGCCAGCAGTCACGCTAGCTACACAGATACGCAGTATTTT.

The chain links TRBV2 to TRBJ2-1; TRBD2 agrees at 10 bases. The CDR3 has 17 residues. Trimming at V came to 0 bases and at J to 8 bases, leaving 10 bases not matched to a gene. CDR1 and CDR2 (germline): SNHLY, FYNNEI. The CDR3 DNA reads TGTGCCAGCAGTGAAGCGGCAGCGGGAGGGCCTAGGGATGAGCAGTTCTTC. Its translation: CASSEAAAGGPRDEQFF. Full variable domain (remainder filled in from reference TRBV2 and TRBJ2-1): EPEVTQTPSHQVTQMGQEVILRCVPISNHLYFYWYRQILGQKVEFLVSFYNNEISEKSEIFDDQFSVERPDGSNFTLKIRSTKLEDSAMYFCASSEAAAGGPRDEQFFGPGTRLTVL.

Comments on this clone: The junction and the germline gene differ at one end; a read error may be behind it. The V and J genes are TRBV5-1 and TRBJ1-1; a possible D gene is TRBD1 (6 bases). This CDR3 has 14 residues. Germline values: CDR1 SGHRS, CDR2 YFSETQ. The CDR3 here is CASSLEGGNTEAFF. CDR3 nucleotides: TGCGCCAGCAGTTTGGAAGGGGGGAACACTGAAGCTTTCTTT. Full variable domain (missing parts from reference TRBV5-1 and TRBJ1-1): KAGVTQTPRYLIKTRGQQVTLSCSPISGHRSVSWYQQTPGQGLQFLFEYFSETQRNKGNFPGRFSGRQFSNSRSEMNVSTLELGDSALYLCASSLEGGNTEAFFGQGTRLTVV.

The V gene is TRBV11-3, the J gene TRBJ2-6; the D is unclear. Trimming took 5 bases from V and 0 from J, leaving 14 bases between them. CDR3 length equals 17 residues. CDR1 and CDR2 from the germline V gene are SGHNT and YENEEA. DNA for the CDR3: TGTGCCAGCAGCCCCCGCAGGTTGTTCTCTGGGGCCAACGTCCTGACTTTC. It translates to CASSPRRLFSGANVLTF. The full variable domain, its missing parts supplied by reference TRBV11-3 and TRBJ2-6, is EAGVVQSPRYKIIEKKQPVAFWCNPISGHNTLYWYLQNLGQGPELLIRYENEEAVDDSQLPKDRFSAERLKGVDSTLKIQPAELGDSAVYLCASSPRRLFSGANVLTFGAGSRLTVL.

The V and J genes are TRBV6-5 and TRBJ2-3; weak D call: TRBD2 (6 bases). Germline V gene data show CDR1 as MNHEY and CDR2 as SVGAGI. V was cut by 2 bases and J by 2 bases, with 11 bases left in between. The CDR3 runs 15 residues. The CDR3 is CASSYRGLDTDTQYF. The CDR3 DNA reads TGTGCCAGCAGTTACCGGGGACTGGACACAGATACGCAGTATTTT.